This T cell receptor beta chain was captured by sequencing in a study of draining lymph node invasion in breast cancer (dated by TCRdb to 2019 to 2021). The study in broad terms: Histology and cytokeratin immunohistochemistry were used to diagnose nodal metastasis, and EpCAM/CD45 flow cytometry was used to confirm the diagnosis. A separate targeted assay used bulk TCR-beta CDR3 sequencing to compare sorted memory regulatory T cells with memory conventional CD4 T cells across breast cancer tissues. Matched non-invaded and tumor-invaded tumor-draining lymph nodes plus the primary tumor were contributed by each patient, with both Treg and Tconv subsets profiled. Lymph nodes from roughly five patients were covered by the separate targeted TCR sequencing, and for three of those patients the primary tumors were sequenced as well.

Preparation of the library involved bulk RNA-seq. The sequencing machine was an Illumina HiSeq 2500. In the source study's methods: For the separate targeted TCR-seq dataset, MiXCR version 2.1.5 with default parameters extracted and quantified CDR3 sequences from raw reads. Each TCR-beta clone in the separate targeted TCR-seq dataset was defined by the V gene, J gene and CDR3 sequence taken together. In the separate targeted TCR-seq dataset, clones with fewer than three counts were removed, then only the 90% most strongly expressed clones per sample were retained. The separate targeted TCR-seq dataset calculated Treg-Tconv overlap for each tissue as the number of shared clones divided by the total number of Treg clones, multiplied by 100. Using fastp at Q25 and MiXCR, TCRdb reprocessed the public reads and kept productive beta chains. Each CDR3 protein appears once, grouped with its most common genes and DNA. TCRdb, not the authors, supplied the V and J calls. This sample holds under 4,000 distinct CDR3 sequences; around 78% were observed only once. The ten biggest clones cover about 1.8% of the sample.

For memory conventional CD4 T cells, the sort was based on CD4+ CD45RA- CD25- cells. Tumor-draining lymph nodes were classified as non-invaded or invaded according to the absence or presence of metastatic tumor cells. Before staining and sorting, a Miltenyi Pan T Cell isolation kit was used to pre-enrich the T cells. Immunohistochemistry for estrogen receptor, progesterone receptor, HER2 and Ki-67 was used to characterize the primary tumors. Within a few hours after surgery, the fresh surgical tissue was processed by cutting it into small fragments. The tissue fragments were digested enzymatically for 20 to 25 minutes with Liberase TL plus DNase and were then passed through a 40-micrometer strainer. After DAPI live/dead staining, sorting was performed on a BD FACS Aria II with about 96-99% purity. Sorted cells were lysed in TCL buffer, and RNA was purified using a Norgen Single Cell RNA purification kit that included DNase treatment.

V is shortened by 2 bases, J by 0 bases, and the region joining them spans 17 bases. The CDR3 has 17 amino acids, counting the end cysteine and phenylalanine. Here the CDR3 DNA is all that survives: 51 bases in frame from base 1. CDR1 and CDR2 were assigned from the germline V gene (reference sequence) as SGHNT and YYREEE. General study outcomes and caveats: Per tissue, roughly 12-22% of Treg TCRs were found to be shared with Tconvs, and this sharing was interpreted as suggesting peripheral Treg induction. According to the targeted TCR-seq data, Tregs appeared to be more clonally expanded than Tconvs in every tissue, and both subsets had lower diversity in tumor than in lymph nodes. Shared TCRs between Treg and Tconv subsets were considered suggestive but not proof of common clonal origin. Data could not resolve whether Treg conversion occurred in a given organ or whether converted Tregs recirculated between nodes and tumor. The tumor top-100 clone tracking analysis was possible in only a couple of patients. Some of the top 100 tumor clones were detected in invaded and non-invaded nodes, suggesting recirculation between tumor and draining nodes.

Notes on this clonotype: Its target antigen remains unknown. No much larger clone is present one base from it, and per-base qualities are unavailable.

The TCR was taken from a female donor with luminal breast cancer. Recombination connected TRBV5-4 to TRBJ1-1; no D gene call is confident. The sample comprised sorted memory CD4+ effector T cells from a lymph node. This sample's cell subset or site label indicates: CD45RA-negative sorted CD4+ T cells (memory Tconv or effector/memory Treg). The CDR3 protein is CASSFSAGPPVNTEAFF. Here is the DNA: TGTGCCAGCAGCTTCTCCGCAGGACCGCCCGTGAACACTGAAGCTTTCTTT.